This is a list of T cell receptor beta chains from one sample in a study of T cell repertoires in cytomegalovirus infection. TCRdb reanalysed the reads using MiXCR and keeps one entry per CDR3 protein. The table records 680,000 or so distinct CDR3 sequences, 35% of them present only once. The sequenced material came from PBMCs. These TCRs come from a human donor in good health (CMV status not recorded). Some clones in this sample may be carry-over from other donors' samples. Each CDR3 is given with its conserved first and last residue. The D gene is left open where the match is weak. Size is omitted from some rows. Given values are once, few, many or a class for expanded clones.

CDR3 DNA	CDR3 protein	J gene	clone size	V gene	D gene
TGTGCCAGCAGCCTGGGACTAGCGGGTGCCCATGAGCAGTTCTTC	CASSLGLAGAHEQFF	TRBJ2-1	.	TRBV4-2	TRBD2
TGTGCCAGCAGCCGAAGCACTAGCGGTTACAATGAGCAGTTCTTC	CASSRSTSGYNEQFF	TRBJ2-1	few	TRBV7-6	TRBD2
TGTGCCAGCAGCCCCAGGGGCACGGGGGCGGGACTGTACAATGAGCAGTTCTTC	CASSPRGTGAGLYNEQFF	TRBJ2-1	.	TRBV4-1	.
TGTGCTAGCAGCTTATCAGCCGGGGAGCTGTTTTTT	CASSLSAGELFF	TRBJ2-2	few	TRBV12-3/TRBV12-4	.
TGTGCCAGCAGCTTATCGCAGGGGAGGGAGCAGTTCTTC	CASSLSQGREQFF	TRBJ2-1	.	TRBV11-2	.
TGTGCCAGCAGCCCTGAGGGGGTTGGAGATACGCAGTATTTT	CASSPEGVGDTQYF	TRBJ2-3	few	TRBV5-6	.
TGCGCCAGCAGCGCCTTCACAGATACGCAGTATTTT	CASSAFTDTQYF	TRBJ2-3	few	TRBV5-1	.
TGTGCCAGCAGTTTATTTGGGAGACAGGGCCGGGGTACTGAAGCTTTCTTT	CASSLFGRQGRGTEAFF	TRBJ1-1	many	TRBV28	TRBD1
TGTGCCAGCAGGGACTTGGGGAGGGGAGATCAGCCCCAGCATTTT	CASRDLGRGDQPQHF	TRBJ1-5	.	TRBV6-1	.
TGCAGTGCCGCCGGCAGCCGGGTTGAAAAACTGTTTTTT	CSAAGSRVEKLFF	TRBJ1-4	few	TRBV20-1	.
TGTGCCAGCAGCATAGCACCGGGAGGGCCCTACGAGCAGTACTTC	CASSIAPGGPYEQYF	TRBJ2-7	many	TRBV7-2	TRBD2
TGTGCCAGCAGTTACTCGAAGGGACCGGGGGATGAGCAGTTCTTC	CASSYSKGPGDEQFF	TRBJ2-1	.	TRBV6-6	.
TGTGCCAGCAGCCTCGGGGGACACATGAGCTCTGGAAACACCATATATTTT	CASSLGGHMSSGNTIYF	TRBJ1-3	many	TRBV7-2	.
TGTGCCAGCAGCTGGGCCGGGCTAAGGGGCAATGAGCAGTTCTTC	CASSWAGLRGNEQFF	TRBJ2-1	many	TRBV5-4	.
TGTGCCAGCAGTCGCCAGCCTCCGGGGGGGCCCTACGAGCAGTACTTC	CASSRQPPGGPYEQYF	TRBJ2-7	few	TRBV27	TRBD2
TGTGCCAGCAGCCAAGAGGACGGCCTGGGGAGGGAAGCTTTCTTT	CASSQEDGLGREAFF	TRBJ1-1	.	TRBV4-2	.
TGTGCCAGCAGTTCGAATTATAGGACAGGGACTGGAAACACCATATATTTT	CASSSNYRTGTGNTIYF	TRBJ1-3	few	TRBV28	TRBD1
TGTGCCAGCAGCTACGTGCAGGAAACTGAAGCTTTCTTT	CASSYVQETEAFF	TRBJ1-1	many	TRBV7-2	.
TGTGCCAGCAGTTACGGGAGTTCGGATGGCTACACCTTC	CASSYGSSDGYTF	TRBJ1-2	.	TRBV6-6	.
TGTGCCAGCGGATACCCGGGGGACAGGTTTAATGAAAAACTGTTTTTT	CASGYPGDRFNEKLFF	TRBJ1-4	few	TRBV28	TRBD1
TGTGCCAGCAGCCCTCAACTAGCGGCCTTCACAGATACGCAGTATTTT	CASSPQLAAFTDTQYF	TRBJ2-3	.	TRBV6-2/TRBV6-3	TRBD2
TGTGCCAGTAGTATGGGGGGGCCCACTGAAGCTTTCTTT	CASSMGGPTEAFF	TRBJ1-1	many	TRBV19	.
TGTGCCAGCAGCCCAGGGACAGGGTCGAACACTGAAGCTTTCTTT	CASSPGTGSNTEAFF	TRBJ1-1	many	TRBV7-6	TRBD1
TGTGCCAGCAGCTTAGTGGACTCCTACAATGAGCAGTTCTTC	CASSLVDSYNEQFF	TRBJ2-1	few	TRBV7-8	.
TGTGCCAGCAGTCCCAGTCGCAGGGAGACCCAGTACTTC	CASSPSRRETQYF	TRBJ2-5	.	TRBV12-3/TRBV12-4	.
TGTGCCATCAGTGCGACAGACAGATCTGGAAACACCATATATTTT	CAISATDRSGNTIYF	TRBJ1-3	few	TRBV10-3	.
TGTGCCAGCAGCTTAAGGACGGAAAACCCCTATGGCTACACCTTC	CASSLRTENPYGYTF	TRBJ1-2	.	TRBV7-9	.
TGTGCCATCAGTGGGGAAGGGGGAAACTACGAGCAGTACTTC	CAISGEGGNYEQYF	TRBJ2-7	.	TRBV10-3	.
TGTGCCAGCAGTCAAGGGGCCGTTGAAGCTTTCTTT	CASSQGAVEAFF	TRBJ1-1	few	TRBV6-5	.
TGTGCCAGCAGTTTATCACAGCTCTCCTACAATGAGCAGTTCTTC	CASSLSQLSYNEQFF	TRBJ2-1	.	TRBV12-3/TRBV12-4	.
TGTGCCAGCAGTTTAATGGATGGGGGCTCCTACGAGCAGTACTTC	CASSLMDGGSYEQYF	TRBJ2-7	.	TRBV12-3/TRBV12-4	.
TGTGCCAGCAGTATCCGGCCGGGGGTGGAGACCCAGTACTTC	CASSIRPGVETQYF	TRBJ2-5	many	TRBV7-6	.
TGTGCCAGCAGCTCAAGAGCAGCTAGAAGCTCCTACAATGAGCAGTTCTTC	CASSSRAARSSYNEQFF	TRBJ2-1	.	TRBV2	.
TGTGCCAGCAGTTACTCTGGGAGGGGGCGGACGAACACCGGGGAGCTGTTTTTT	CASSYSGRGRTNTGELFF	TRBJ2-2	.	TRBV6-8	.
TGTGCCAGCAGCTCACGGGACGGAACCTACAATGAGCAGGTCTTC	CASSSRDGTYNEQVF	TRBJ2-1	.	TRBV7-6	.
TGTGCCAGCAGCTTTCGTCCGGCTACAGATACGCAGTATTTT	CASSFRPATDTQYF	TRBJ2-3	few	TRBV7-2	.
TGTGCCAGCAGCTCCTCGGGGGCAACGGATTACGAGCAGTACTTC	CASSSSGATDYEQYF	TRBJ2-7	few	TRBV7-8	.
TGCAGCGTAAGTAGACAGCCCGGCACAGATACGCAGTATTTT	CSVSRQPGTDTQYF	TRBJ2-3	.	TRBV29-1	.
TGTGCCAGCAGTGAACTCGGCGGTTCACCCCTCCACTTT	CASSELGGSPLHF	TRBJ1-6	few	TRBV6-1	.
TGTGCCAGCAATAAGGGGGGGAGGGACACTGAAGCTTTCTTT	CASNKGGRDTEAFF	TRBJ1-1	.	TRBV6-1	.
TGTGCCAGCAGCCAAAGCCGGGCCAGCCAAGAGCAGTTCTTC	CASSQSRASQEQFF	TRBJ2-1	few	TRBV14	.
TGCAGTGCTACCCCCCCCCGGACTAGCGGATACAATGAGCAGTTCTTC	CSATPPRTSGYNEQFF	TRBJ2-1	.	TRBV20-1	TRBD2